The 16 T cell receptor beta chains listed next were all sequenced from one sample in a study of blood T cell repertoires in COVID-19. Libraries were prepared by immunoSEQ multiplex PCR; TCRdb keeps only in-frame clonotypes and omits some of them. The sample comprises about 160,000 clones, roughly 85% of which are singletons, and roughly 3.5% rests with the top ten. Specimen: peripheral blood. All receptors come from a man between 65 and 80 years old with acute or convalescent COVID-19.

V and J are TRBV5-4 and TRBJ2-7, with 15 bases lining up with TRBD2. This CDR3 has 14 amino acids. Trimming at V came to 3 bases and at J to 6 bases, leaving 1 base not matched to a gene. CDR1 and CDR2 (germline): SGHNT, YYREEE (reference sequence). CDR3 amino acids: CASSWTSGRGEQYF. The CDR3 nucleotides read TGTGCCAGCAGCTGGACTAGCGGGAGGGGCGAGCAGTACTTC.

The gene calls are TRBV19 and TRBJ1-2; the match to TRBD1 covers 10 bases. Germline loops: CDR1 LNHDA, CDR2 SQIVND (reference sequence). V dropped 4 bases and J dropped 1; count of bases not matched to a gene: 6. The CDR3 covers 16 residues. CDR3 loop: CASSSRGQGNNYGYTF. CDR3 nucleotide sequence: TGTGCCAGTAGTAGCCGGGGACAGGGGAATAACTATGGCTACACCTTC.

This clone showed up just a few times. V gene TRBV29-1 combines with J gene TRBJ2-3; tentative D call: TRBD2 (5 bases). The CDR3 has 15 residues. The V end was cut by 0 bases, the J end by 2 bases, with 12 bases between. From germline, CDR1 is SQVTM and CDR2 ANQGSEA. As DNA, the CDR3 is TGCAGCGTTGAAGATCGATTAGCGAACACAGATACGCAGTATTTT. This translates into CSVEDRLANTDTQYF.

This chain connects TRBV14 to TRBJ1-1; weak D call: TRBD1 (6 bases). The CDR3 is 12 residues long. Germline-derived CDR1 and CDR2 are SGHDN and FVKESK. V was pared by 3 bases and J by 9 bases, with 11 bases between. CDR3 sequence reads: CASSHNRVQAFF. Here the CDR3 DNA reads TGTGCCAGCAGCCACAACAGGGTGCAAGCTTTCTTT.

The V and J genes are TRBV28 and TRBJ2-7; D is uncertain. CDR3 length: 13 residues. Germline assignment: CDR1 MDHEN and CDR2 SYDVKM. V lost 6 bases, J lost 2 bases, and 11 bases lay in between. CDR3 sequence reads: CASSRRPAYEQYF. The CDR3 DNA is TGTGCCAGCAGCCGGCGGCCGGCCTACGAGCAGTACTTC.

The rearrangement uses TRBV27 and TRBJ1-5, with D possibly TRBD1 on 6 matching bases. Germline V gene data show CDR1 as MNHEY and CDR2 as SMNVEV (reference sequence). The CDR3 is 14 amino acids. Trimming took off 5 bases at V and 6 bases at J, with 14 bases between the two ends. CDR3 nucleotide sequence: TGTGCCAGCAGTCCAACAGGGCCTAGTCAGCCCCAGCATTTT. Translated: CASSPTGPSQPQHF.

The V call is TRBV28, the J call TRBJ2-2, with 8 nucleotides matching TRBD2. The V gene end was trimmed by 6 bases and the J gene end by 5 bases; junction bases not matched to a gene: 8. CDR1 is MDHEN, CDR2 SYDVKM, per germline. The CDR3 runs 15 residues. DNA of the CDR3: TGTGCCAGCAGATCCAGCGGGAGAGGGACCGGGGAGCTGTTTTTT. This codes for CASRSSGRGTGELFF.

The chain couples TRBV4-3 to TRBJ2-1; TRBD1 aligns across 8 bases. V was pared by 0 bases and J by 8 bases, with 3 bases of the junction left unmatched. The CDR3 loop spans 14 amino acids. The V gene's germline CDR1 is LGHNA and CDR2 YSLEER. DNA of the CDR3: TGCGCCAGCAGCCAAGAGGACAGGGACGATGAGCAGTTCTTC. Its translation is CASSQEDRDDEQFF.

This clone was seen only once. The chain recombines TRBV5-1 with TRBJ2-3; 9 bases align to TRBD2. Germline CDR1 SGHRS, CDR2 YFSETQ. V shed 4 bases and J 4 bases; nucleotides not matched to a gene: 10. This CDR3 spans 16 amino acids. CDR3 region: CASSVGAGGPPDTQYF. The CDR3 DNA is TGCGCCAGCAGCGTGGGGGCGGGAGGGCCTCCAGATACGCAGTATTTT.

V gene TRBV5-1 combines with J gene TRBJ2-1, with 8 bases matching TRBD1. The V gene end was trimmed by 0 bases and the J gene end by 0 bases; junction bases not matched to a gene: 2. CDR3 length: 16 residues. The germline V gene encodes CDR1 SGHRS and CDR2 YFSETQ. CDR3 DNA sequence: TGCGCCAGCAGCTTGGACAGGGGGAGCTCCTACAATGAGCAGTTCTTC. Encoded protein: CASSLDRGSSYNEQFF.

The CDR3 region is CASSQETGGIYEQYF. CDR3 nucleotide sequence: TGTGCCAGCAGCCAAGAGACAGGGGGCATTTACGAGCAGTACTTC. The rearrangement joins TRBV14 to TRBJ2-7, with 10 nucleotides matching TRBD1. In germline, CDR1 is SGHDN, CDR2 FVKESK. The CDR3 sequence is 15 residues long. V dropped 0 bases and J dropped 4; count of bases not matched to a gene: 3.

This sequence joins TRBV27 and TRBJ2-7; 12 nucleotides line up with TRBD2. CDR3 size: 14 residues. V was pared by 10 bases and J by 3 bases, with 7 bases of the junction left unmatched. Per the germline V gene, CDR1 is MNHEY and CDR2 is SMNVEV (reference sequence). This chain's CDR3 is CATFSSGRGYEQYF. In DNA form, the CDR3 reads TGTGCCACCTTTTCTAGCGGGAGGGGCTACGAGCAGTACTTC.

The chain recombines TRBV28 with TRBJ2-5; the D gene is possibly TRBD1 (5 bases). Germline CDR1 reads MDHEN; CDR2 reads SYDVKM. The CDR3 is made up of 15 amino acids. V lost 5 bases and J lost 2, with 15 bases in between. The CDR3 DNA is TGTGCCAGCAGTCTCGGATTCAGGGCGCAAGAGACCCAGTACTTC. Encoded protein: CASSLGFRAQETQYF.

DNA for the CDR3: TGTGCCAGTAGTATTGGGCGCAGGGACAATCAGCCCCAGCATTTT. Translated, it gives CASSIGRRDNQPQHF. V usage is TRBV19 and J usage is TRBJ1-5, with a possible D match to TRBD1 (5 bases). Between the trimmed V and J ends, which lost 3 bases and 3 bases, there was a span of 12 bases. Looked up from germline, CDR1 is LNHDA and CDR2 is SQIVND (reference sequence). The CDR3 contains 15 residues.

The J gene is TRBJ2-7, the V gene TRBV5-4, with D possibly matching TRBD2 (6 bases). The CDR3 is 16 residues long. V gave up 0 bases and J gave up 3 bases, with 16 bases separating them. Germline loops: CDR1 SGHNT, CDR2 YYREEE (reference sequence). CDR3 region: CASSLGGGTWDYEQYF. For the CDR3, the DNA is TGTGCCAGCAGCTTGGGGGGCGGGACCTGGGACTACGAGCAGTACTTC.

The V call is TRBV5-6, the J call TRBJ1-4; 10 nucleotides line up with TRBD1. Per germline, CDR1 SGHDT and CDR2 YYEEEE. V was pared by 0 bases and J by 4 bases, with 6 bases of the junction left unmatched. The CDR3 covers 17 residues. The CDR3, as DNA: TGTGCCAGCAGCTTGGCTTGGGACAGGGGTATTAATGAAAAACTGTTTTTT. It translates to CASSLAWDRGINEKLFF.